One sample yielded the 24 T cell receptor beta chains listed below, sequenced in a study of PD-1 blockade in classical Hodgkin lymphoma. Sequenced by immunoSEQ multiplex PCR; TCRdb stores in-frame clones only, minus some. The sample lists tens of thousands of clones, about 85% occurring once. All patients relapsed after autologous stem cell transplantation, and brentuximab vedotin exposure varied. Purification of CD4+ T cells from thawed PBMCs was performed via magnetic negative selection. The starting material was CD4+ T cells from blood, obtained at baseline. The receptors were sampled from a human donor with classical Hodgkin lymphoma.

The J gene is TRBJ1-2, the V gene TRBV7-9; TRBD1 agrees at 7 bases. The CDR3 is 14 residues long. The germline CDR1 and CDR2 sequences are SEHNR and FQNEAQ (reference sequence). Trimming took 5 bases from V and 6 from J; bases not matched to a gene: 9. The CDR3, as DNA: TGTGCCAGCAGCCCACGACAGGGTAGGAATGGCTACACCTTC. Its translation is CASSPRQGRNGYTF. Variable domain in full (rest from reference TRBV7-9 and TRBJ1-2): DTGVSQNPRHKITKRGQNVTFRCDPISEHNRLYWYRQTLGQGPEFLTYFQNEAQLEKSRLLSDRFSAERPKGSFSTLEIQRTEQGDSAMYLCASSPRQGRNGYTFGSGTRLTVV.

The chain couples TRBV10-1 to TRBJ2-1, with 14 bases identical to TRBD2. CDR1 is WNHNN and CDR2 is SYGVQD in the germline V gene (reference sequence). The length of the CDR3 is 16 residues. V was clipped by 4 bases and J by 6 bases; unmatched bases: 5. In nucleotides, the CDR3 is TGCGCCAGCAGTGGCCCGACTAGCGGGAGGGCCAATGAGCAGTTCTTC. Protein sequence: CASSGPTSGRANEQFF.

The gene calls are TRBV7-2 and TRBJ2-3; TRBD2 matches at 8 bases. The germline CDR1 and CDR2 sequences are SGHTA and FQGNSA. V shed 2 bases, J shed 1 base, and the junction held 2 bases outside the gene matches. There are 15 residues in the CDR3. CDR3 DNA: TGTGCCAGCAGCTTAAACGGGGGGGGCACAGATACGCAGTATTTT. The encoded protein is CASSLNGGGTDTQYF.

The chain joins TRBV19 to TRBJ2-1, with 7 nucleotides matching TRBD2. This CDR3 has 15 residues. Looked up from germline, CDR1 is LNHDA and CDR2 is SQIVND (reference sequence). J was trimmed by 2 bases and V by 4 bases; bases with no gene match: 5. This CDR3 is CASSTSAGPYNEQFF. Here the CDR3 DNA reads TGTGCCAGTAGTACCTCAGCGGGGCCCTACAATGAGCAGTTCTTC. The full variable domain, rest sourced from reference TRBV19 and TRBJ2-1, is DGGITQSPKYLFRKEGQNVTLSCEQNLNHDAMYWYRQDPGQGLRLIYYSQIVNDFQKGDIAEGYSVSREKKESFPLTVTSAQKNPTAFYLCASSTSAGPYNEQFFGPGTRLTVL.

This clone has just one count. The chain recombines TRBV4-3 with TRBJ2-6; 8 bases line up with TRBD1. V lost 4 bases, J lost 0 bases, and 5 bases stayed unmatched. The CDR3 covers 17 residues. Germline V lookup: CDR1 LGHNA, CDR2 YSLEER. The CDR3: CASSLGQGSSGANVLTF. DNA of the CDR3: TGCGCCAGCAGCCTAGGACAGGGTAGCTCTGGGGCCAACGTCCTGACTTTC.

This clone appeared once. The chain combines TRBV30 with TRBJ1-3, with D perhaps TRBD1 (5 bases). Deletions cut 2 bases from V and 8 bases from J, with 16 bases between. This CDR3 is 14 amino acids long. Germline V gene lookup returns CDR1 GTSNPN and CDR2 SVGIG (reference sequence). The CDR3: CAWSTSGGRYTIYF. Here the CDR3 DNA reads TGTGCCTGGAGTACCTCTGGGGGGAGGTACACCATATATTTT.

The chain uses TRBV9 and TRBJ1-1, with 8 bases identical to TRBD1. The germline V gene encodes CDR1 SGDLS and CDR2 YYNGEE. The V gene end was trimmed by 0 bases and the J gene end by 6 bases; junction bases not matched to a gene: 4. CDR3 length: 14 residues. CDR3 in amino acids: CASSVVDRVAEAFF. In DNA form, the CDR3 reads TGTGCCAGCAGCGTAGTGGACAGGGTGGCTGAAGCTTTCTTT.

Only a few counts were recorded for this clone. In DNA form, the CDR3 reads TGTGCCAGCAGTGAAGAGGGATGGGCAGATACGCAGTATTTT. This codes for CASSEEGWADTQYF. V gene TRBV25-1 combines with J gene TRBJ2-3; weak D call: TRBD2 (5 bases). The CDR3 length is 14 residues. The ends were cut back, 2 bases at V and 4 bases at J, with 10 bases in the middle. The germline CDR1 and CDR2 sequences are MGHDK and SYGVNS.

The chain couples TRBV7-2 to TRBJ1-2; 12 bases line up with TRBD1. Germline CDR1 is SGHTA and CDR2 is FQGNSA. The V and J ends lost 4 bases and 6 bases, in that order; junction bases with no gene match: 18. CDR3 length: 19 amino acids. CDR3 sequence (DNA): TGTGCCAGCAGCTCTATAGTAGGGACAGGGGGCGCGAGTGTGAATGGCTACACCTTC. Translation: CASSSIVGTGGASVNGYTF.

This rearrangement joins TRBV29-1 to TRBJ2-3, with TRBD2 matching over 10 bases. V shed 3 bases, J shed 6 bases, and the junction held 6 bases outside the gene matches. Germline values: CDR1 SQVTM, CDR2 ANQGSEA. The CDR3 length is 14 residues. CDR3 DNA: TGCAGCGTTGATCCGGGGACTAGCGAGGATACGCAGTATTTT. Translation gives CSVDPGTSEDTQYF.

This chain joins TRBV10-2 and TRBJ2-3; 12 bases agree with TRBD2. Trimming took 2 bases from V and 6 from J; bases not matched to a gene: 6. The CDR3 spans 16 residues. Germline CDR1 is WSHSY and CDR2 is SAAADI. CDR3 region: CASSERTSGTGDTQYF. As DNA, the CDR3 is TGCGCCAGCAGTGAGCGGACTAGCGGGACCGGGGATACGCAGTATTTT.

V usage is TRBV2 and J usage is TRBJ1-6, with a weak D call TRBD1 (5 bases). Germline-derived CDR1 and CDR2 are SNHLY and FYNNEI. The CDR3 has 16 amino acids. Trimming removed 6 bases at V and 5 bases at J, with 17 bases between. In DNA form, the CDR3 reads TGTGCCAGCAGACTTAGGGACTCAAACGATAATTCACCCCTCCACTTT. Translation: CASRLRDSNDNSPLHF.

This clone occurred once. This chain uses TRBV7-2 with TRBJ2-3, with TRBD2 matching over 12 bases. The ends lost 3 bases at V and 6 bases at J; junction bases unmatched: 10. The CDR3 has 17 residues. The V gene's germline CDR1 is SGHTA and CDR2 FQGNSA. The CDR3 DNA reads TGTGCCAGCAGCTTTTCCAACCTAGCGGGGGGGGTGGATACGCAGTATTTT. This codes for CASSFSNLAGGVDTQYF.

The V and J genes are TRBV10-3 and TRBJ1-4; D not resolved. Germline CDR1 reads ENHRY; CDR2 reads SYGVKD. This CDR3 is 14 amino acids long. V lost 0 bases, J lost 8 bases, and 10 bases lay in between. The CDR3 reads CAISESAGAEKLFF. The CDR3 DNA reads as TGTGCCATCAGTGAGTCGGCGGGAGCCGAAAAACTGTTTTTT.

The chain links TRBV6-1 to TRBJ2-1, with 7 bases matching TRBD1. V was clipped by 6 bases and J by 8 bases; unmatched bases: 7. CDR3 length: 13 amino acids. Germline CDR1 reads MNHNS; CDR2 reads SASEGT. DNA for the CDR3: TGTGCCAGCAGCGAAACAGGGGAGTATGAGCAGTTCTTC. Protein product: CASSETGEYEQFF.

The chain is built from TRBV10-3 and TRBJ1-1; D is unclear. This CDR3 region has 13 residues. Germline CDR1 reads ENHRY; CDR2 reads SYGVKD. Trimming shortened V by 10 bases and J by 5 bases, and 17 bases separated the two germline ends. The CDR3 DNA follows: TGTGCCACCGGACGTGGTATTGAAACTGAAGCTTTCTTT. This encodes CATGRGIETEAFF.

This clone has a single count. V and J are TRBV25-1 and TRBJ2-3; 8 nucleotides align to TRBD2. Unmatched junction bases numbered 6, after V lost 6 bases and J lost 1 base. The CDR3 loop spans 15 amino acids. Germline lookup yields CDR1 MGHDK and CDR2 SYGVNS. CDR3 sequence: CASRGAGAGTDTQYF. The CDR3 DNA reads as TGTGCCAGCAGAGGAGCGGGAGCAGGCACAGATACGCAGTATTTT.

Only one count was recorded for this clone. The chain carries TRBV11-2 and TRBJ2-1; D is unclear. CDR1 SGHAT and CDR2 FQNNGV come from the germline V gene. CDR3 size: 13 residues. V shed 1 base and J shed 5 bases, with 6 bases lying between them. CDR3 bases: TGTGCCAGCAGCTTAGGTTGGAACAATGAGCAGTTCTTC. It specifies CASSLGWNNEQFF.

DNA of the CDR3: TGCGCCAGCAGTCAAACAACTAGACTATCGAAGAATGAGCAGTTCTTC. Translating it yields CASSQTTRLSKNEQFF. The rearrangement joins TRBV23-1 to TRBJ2-1; tentatively, D is TRBD2 (5 bases). TRBV23-1 qualifies as an ORF whose function is uncertain. This CDR3 is built from 16 residues. V gave up 2 bases and J gave up 7 bases, with 18 bases separating them.

V and J are TRBV6-5 and TRBJ2-5, with TRBD2 matching 13 bases. V was clipped by 5 bases and J by 2 bases; unmatched bases: 2. This CDR3 contains 15 residues. Germline loops: CDR1 MNHEY, CDR2 SVGAGI. The CDR3 reads CASSGLAGAQETQYF. CDR3 sequence (DNA): TGTGCCAGCAGTGGACTAGCGGGAGCTCAAGAGACCCAGTACTTC.

The V call is TRBV7-6, the J call TRBJ2-3; 7 bases align to TRBD2. The germline V gene encodes CDR1 SGHVS and CDR2 FNYEAQ. The V gene end was trimmed by 5 bases and the J gene end by 4 bases; junction bases not matched to a gene: 6. The CDR3 is made up of 14 amino acids. In nucleotides, the CDR3 is TGTGCCAGCAGCCTCGGGGGGATCGCAGATACGCAGTATTTT. Translation gives CASSLGGIADTQYF.

The sample holds a few counts of this clone. The chain has TRBV29-1 and TRBJ1-2; D unresolved. V was trimmed by 0 bases and J by 8 bases, leaving 19 bases between them. CDR1 is SQVTM and CDR2 is ANQGSEA in the germline V gene. The CDR3 has 15 residues. The CDR3 bases are TGCAGCGTTGAAGATCGGGAGGCAGGCGTCAGAGGCTACACCTTC. Encoded protein: CSVEDREAGVRGYTF.

The V gene is TRBV7-2, the J gene TRBJ1-3; D is unclear. This CDR3 has 16 residues. Trimming shortened V by 1 base and J by 0 bases, and 10 bases separated the two germline ends. Germline CDR1 and CDR2: SGHTA and FQGNSA. The chain's CDR3 is CASSLGSTYSGNTIYF. CDR3 DNA: TGTGCCAGCAGCTTAGGGTCTACTTACTCTGGAAACACCATATATTTT.

The chain couples TRBV30 to TRBJ1-1; no clear D gene. Germline V CDR1 and CDR2: GTSNPN, SVGIG (reference sequence). Trimming took 8 bases from V and 7 from J, leaving 11 bases between them. The CDR3 runs to 10 residues. CDR3 nucleotide sequence: TGTGCCGGATACAGAATTGAAGCTTTCTTT. Protein product: CAGYRIEAFF.